The rows below give T cell receptor beta chains drawn from one sample of a study of T-cell memory formation after mild COVID-19. TCRdb re-called the 5' RACE reads through MiXCR, storing one row per CDR3 protein. The top ten hold about a fifth of the sample, which has hundreds of thousands of distinct CDR3 sequences, more than 15% seen once. Sequencing used PBMCs or a T cell subset sorted from them (not recorded which). These receptors were collected from a man between 18 and 35 years old who had mild COVID-19 (a few samples of this study predate the infection). Cell type and time point are not known. The CDR3 runs from the conserved cysteine through the conserved F or W. D genes are given only for firm matches. Not all rows give a size; the values are once, few, many and, for expanded clones, a class.

clone_size j_call v_call d_call cdr3_nt cdr3_aa
many TRBJ2-5 TRBV7-2 NA TGTGCCAGCAGCTTAATCCGGGGGCTTCAAGAGACCCAGTACTTC CASSLIRGLQETQYF
few TRBJ1-1 TRBV30 NA TGTGCCTGGAGTGTAGACGGGTGGGGTGAAGCTTTCTTT CAWSVDGWGEAFF
NA TRBJ2-2 TRBV15 NA TGTGCCACCAGCAGAGATTTGGGTAACACCGGGGAGCTGTTTTTT CATSRDLGNTGELFF
NA TRBJ2-5 TRBV7-8 NA TGTGCCAGCAGCTTCCCCAGGCATGGGGGGGGCGGCGAGACCCAGTACTTC CASSFPRHGGGGETQYF
NA TRBJ2-7 TRBV6-1 TRBD1 TGTGCCAGCCGATGGGACAGGGGGTCCTACGAGCAGTACTTC CASRWDRGSYEQYF
NA TRBJ2-3 TRBV6-5 TRBD1 TGTGCCAGCAGTTACGGGGACAGAAGCACAGATACGCAGTATTTT CASSYGDRSTDTQYF
NA TRBJ2-1 TRBV12-3/TRBV12-4 TRBD2 TGTGCCAGCAGTTTGGGTCAGGGCGGGGGAGGCAATGAGCAGTTCTTC CASSLGQGGGGNEQFF
NA TRBJ2-3 TRBV6-2/TRBV6-3 NA TGTGCCAGCAGTTACTCTGTGGGGCCAGATACGCAGTATTTT CASSYSVGPDTQYF
NA TRBJ2-1 TRBV5-5 NA TGTGCCAGCAGCTTGGTAGGACTAAGTAATGAGCAGTTCTTC CASSLVGLSNEQFF
medium-sized TRBJ2-1 TRBV6-4 TRBD2 TGTGCCAGCAGTGAAGCGGGGGGCTCCTACAATGAGCAGTTCTTC CASSEAGGSYNEQFF
NA TRBJ2-5 TRBV7-6 TRBD2 TGTGCCAGCCGGCCGAGCGGGGGGGCAGAGACCCAGTACTTC CASRPSGGAETQYF
few TRBJ2-1 TRBV5-6 NA TGTGCCAGCAGCGACACTTCCCATGAGCAGTTCTTC CASSDTSHEQFF
NA TRBJ2-3 TRBV4-3 NA TGCGCCAGCAGCCAAGACAGGGTCGACACAGATACGCAGTATTTT CASSQDRVDTDTQYF
NA TRBJ2-1 TRBV20-1 TRBD2 TGCAGTGCCCCGGGGAGCGGGGGAGGCAATGAGCAGTTCTTC CSAPGSGGGNEQFF
NA TRBJ2-3 TRBV11-2 TRBD2 TGTGCCAGCAGCTCCATAGGGGGACTAGCAGATACGCAGTATTTT CASSSIGGLADTQYF
few TRBJ1-2 TRBV7-9 TRBD1 TGTGCCAGCAGCTCTACAGGGGGTGGCTACACCTTC CASSSTGGGYTF
NA TRBJ1-2 TRBV7-2 NA TGTGCCAGCAGCCGAGGGGGGAGCCCTCATGGCTACACCTTC CASSRGGSPHGYTF
NA TRBJ2-4 TRBV10-3 NA TGTGCCATCAGTGACAATCCCAAAAACATTCAGTACTTC CAISDNPKNIQYF
NA TRBJ2-5 TRBV7-2 TRBD1 TGTGCCAGCAACCCGGGACAGGGGCAAACCCAGTACTTC CASNPGQGQTQYF
few TRBJ2-2 TRBV5-1 NA TGCGCCAGCAGCTTGGCCGATATGGGACGGAGAAACACCGGGGAGCTGTTTTTT CASSLADMGRRNTGELFF
few TRBJ2-2 TRBV5-1 NA TGCGCCAGCAGCCGCGCCGGGGGCGCGAACACCGGGGAGCTGTTTTTT CASSRAGGANTGELFF
NA TRBJ1-1 TRBV27 NA TGTGCCGAGGACACTGAAGCTTTCTTT CAEDTEAFF
NA TRBJ2-7 TRBV2 NA TGTGCCAGCAGTGAACAGGGTGGGAACGAGCAGTACTTC CASSEQGGNEQYF
few TRBJ2-2 TRBV2 TRBD2 TGTGCCAGCAGTGAACGACTAGCGGATAACACCGGGGAGCTGTTTTTT CASSERLADNTGELFF
NA TRBJ2-2 TRBV7-8 TRBD1 TGTGCCAGCAGCGCCTACAGGGGGCGCGTTACCGGGGAGCTGTTTTTT CASSAYRGRVTGELFF
NA TRBJ2-1 TRBV6-2/TRBV6-3 TRBD2 TGTGCCAGCAGTAAACTAGCGGAGTACAATGAGCAGTTCTTC CASSKLAEYNEQFF
NA TRBJ2-5 TRBV20-1 TRBD2 TGCAGTGCTATAGAGCGGGGGGGCCCTAAGACCCAGTACTTC CSAIERGGPKTQYF
NA TRBJ1-6 TRBV12-3/TRBV12-4 NA TGTGCCAGCATGAACTGGGGCAATTCACCCCTCCACTTT CASMNWGNSPLHF
NA TRBJ1-5 TRBV6-2/TRBV6-3 TRBD1 TGTGCCAGCAGAGACAGGGGGCAGCAGCCCCAGCATTTT CASRDRGQQPQHF
NA TRBJ1-5 TRBV6-1 TRBD1 TGTGCCAGCAGAGCTTCTGACAGGGGTAATCAGCCCCAGCATTTT CASRASDRGNQPQHF
NA TRBJ2-5 TRBV6-5 TRBD2 TGTGCCAGCAGTTACTCGGGGGGGAACCAAGAGACCCAGTACTTC CASSYSGGNQETQYF
few TRBJ1-2 TRBV18 TRBD1 TGTGCCAGCTCACCGACGACAAAGACAGGGGGCGTTCTTCATGGCTACACCTTC CASSPTTKTGGVLHGYTF
once TRBJ2-1 TRBV18 TRBD1 TGTGCCAGCTCAGGACGTACAGGGGGGAATGAGCAGTTCTTC CASSGRTGGNEQFF
NA TRBJ2-5 TRBV20-1 TRBD1 TGCAGTGCTAGAACCCCGGGACAGGGGGCTCGGGAGACCCAGTACTTC CSARTPGQGARETQYF
NA TRBJ1-1 TRBV29-1 NA TGCAGCGCCCTCGGACAGAAGGACACTGAAGCTTTCTTT CSALGQKDTEAFF
NA TRBJ2-3 TRBV6-1 NA TGTGCCAGCAATAGGGACCGACGCACAGATACGCAGTATTTT CASNRDRRTDTQYF
NA TRBJ2-2 TRBV7-2 TRBD2 TGTGCCAGCAGCTTAGCGGTTCTAGCGGGGACTGTCGGGGAGCTGTTTTTT CASSLAVLAGTVGELFF